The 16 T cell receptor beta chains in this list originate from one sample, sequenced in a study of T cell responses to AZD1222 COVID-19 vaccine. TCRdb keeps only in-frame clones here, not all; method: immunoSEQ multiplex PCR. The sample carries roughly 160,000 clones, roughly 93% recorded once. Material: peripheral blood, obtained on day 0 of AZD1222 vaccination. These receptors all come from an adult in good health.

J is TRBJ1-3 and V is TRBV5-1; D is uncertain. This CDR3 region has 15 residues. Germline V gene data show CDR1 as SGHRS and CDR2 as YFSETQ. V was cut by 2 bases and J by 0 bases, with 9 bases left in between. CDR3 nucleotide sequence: TGCGCCAGCAGCTTAGACGCGAGCTCTGGAAACACCATATATTTT. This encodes CASSLDASSGNTIYF.

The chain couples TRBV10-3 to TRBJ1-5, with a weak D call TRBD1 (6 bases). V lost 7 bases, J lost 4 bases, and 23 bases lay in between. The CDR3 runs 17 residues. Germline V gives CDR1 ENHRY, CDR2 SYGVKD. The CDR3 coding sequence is TGTGCCATCATCGCGAGGGGGAGGGAGTTCGGAAATCAGCCCCAGCATTTT. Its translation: CAIIARGREFGNQPQHF.

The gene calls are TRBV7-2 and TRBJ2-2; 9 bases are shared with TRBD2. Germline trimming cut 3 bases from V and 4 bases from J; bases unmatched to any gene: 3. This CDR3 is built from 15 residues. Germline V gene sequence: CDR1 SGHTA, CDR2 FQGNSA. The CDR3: CASSFGGGGTGELFF. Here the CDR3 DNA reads TGTGCCAGCAGCTTTGGCGGGGGGGGCACCGGGGAGCTGTTTTTT. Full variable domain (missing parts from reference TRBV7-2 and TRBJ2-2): GAGVSQSPSNKVTEKGKDVELRCDPISGHTALYWYRQSLGQGLEFLIYFQGNSAPDKSGLPSDRFSAERTGGSVSTLTIQRTQQEDSAVYLCASSFGGGGTGELFFGEGSRLTVL.

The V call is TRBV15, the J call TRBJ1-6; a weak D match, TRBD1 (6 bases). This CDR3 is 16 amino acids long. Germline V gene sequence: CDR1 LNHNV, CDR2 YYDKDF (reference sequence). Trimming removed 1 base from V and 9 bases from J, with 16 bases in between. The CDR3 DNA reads TGTGCCACCAGCAGAGTAAAGGTGGCAGGGGCTTCACCCCTCCACTTT. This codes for CATSRVKVAGASPLHF.

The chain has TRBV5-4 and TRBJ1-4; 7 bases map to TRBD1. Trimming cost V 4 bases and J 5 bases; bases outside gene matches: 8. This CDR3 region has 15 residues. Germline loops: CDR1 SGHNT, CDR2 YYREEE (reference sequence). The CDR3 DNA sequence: TGTGCCAGCAGCCAAACAGGGGCAAGAAATGAAAAACTGTTTTTT. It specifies CASSQTGARNEKLFF.

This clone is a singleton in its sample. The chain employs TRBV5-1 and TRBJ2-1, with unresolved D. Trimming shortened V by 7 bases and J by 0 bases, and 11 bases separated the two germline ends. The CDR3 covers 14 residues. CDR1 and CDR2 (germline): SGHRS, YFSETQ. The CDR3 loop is CASYKVNSYNEQFF. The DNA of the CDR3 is TGCGCCAGCTACAAGGTCAACTCCTACAATGAGCAGTTCTTC.

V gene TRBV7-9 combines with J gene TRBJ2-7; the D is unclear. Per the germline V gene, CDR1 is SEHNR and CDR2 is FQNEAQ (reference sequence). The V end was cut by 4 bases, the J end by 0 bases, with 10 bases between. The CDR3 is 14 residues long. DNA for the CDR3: TGTGCCAGCAGCTCGACGAGTGGCTCCTACGAGCAGTACTTC. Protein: CASSSTSGSYEQYF.

The CDR3 DNA reads as TGTGCCAGCAGTTACTTTCAGGCGGCTAATTCACCCCTCCACTTT. Amino acids: CASSYFQAANSPLHF. The V gene is TRBV6-5, the J gene TRBJ1-6; D unresolved. Germline V lookup: CDR1 MNHEY, CDR2 SVGAGI. CDR3 size: 15 residues. V was shortened by 1 base and J by 6 bases, with 10 bases between the two germline ends.

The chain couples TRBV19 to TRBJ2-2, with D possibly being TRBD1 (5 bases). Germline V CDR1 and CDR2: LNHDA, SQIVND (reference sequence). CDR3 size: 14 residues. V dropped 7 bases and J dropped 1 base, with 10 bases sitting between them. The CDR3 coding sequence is TGTGCCAGTAACAAAAGGGGGAACACCGGGGAGCTGTTTTTT. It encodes CASNKRGNTGELFF. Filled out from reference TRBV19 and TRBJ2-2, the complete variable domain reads DGGITQSPKYLFRKEGQNVTLSCEQNLNHDAMYWYRQDPGQGLRLIYYSQIVNDFQKGDIAEGYSVSREKKESFPLTVTSAQKNPTAFYLCASNKRGNTGELFFGEGSRLTVL.

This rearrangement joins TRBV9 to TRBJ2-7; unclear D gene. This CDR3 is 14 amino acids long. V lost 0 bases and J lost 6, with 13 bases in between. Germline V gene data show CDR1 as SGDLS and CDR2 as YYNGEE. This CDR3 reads CASSVGPVPREQYF. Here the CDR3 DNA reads TGTGCCAGCAGCGTAGGGCCAGTGCCGCGCGAGCAGTACTTC. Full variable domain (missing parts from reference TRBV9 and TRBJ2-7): DSGVTQTPKHLITATGQRVTLRCSPRSGDLSVYWYQQSLDQGLQFLIQYYNGEERAKGNILERFSAQQFPDLHSELNLSSLELGDSALYFCASSVGPVPREQYFGPGTRLTVT.

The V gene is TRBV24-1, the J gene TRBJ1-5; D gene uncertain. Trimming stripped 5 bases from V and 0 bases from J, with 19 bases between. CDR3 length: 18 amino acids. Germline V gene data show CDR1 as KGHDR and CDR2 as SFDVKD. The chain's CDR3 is CATSAPNPGETSNQPQHF. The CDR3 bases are TGTGCCACCAGTGCCCCAAACCCGGGTGAAACTAGCAATCAGCCCCAGCATTTT.

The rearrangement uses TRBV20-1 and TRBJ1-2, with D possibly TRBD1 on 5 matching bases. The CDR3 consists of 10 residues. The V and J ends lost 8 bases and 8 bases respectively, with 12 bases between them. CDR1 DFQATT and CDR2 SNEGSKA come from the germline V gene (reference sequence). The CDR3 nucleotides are TGCAGTTCATTCTCAGGGGGCTACACCTTC. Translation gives CSSFSGGYTF.

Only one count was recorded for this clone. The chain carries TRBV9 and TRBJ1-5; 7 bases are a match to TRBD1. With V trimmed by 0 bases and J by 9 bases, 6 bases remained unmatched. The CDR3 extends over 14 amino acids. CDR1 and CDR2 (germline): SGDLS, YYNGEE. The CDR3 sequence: CASSVGQGMGPQHF. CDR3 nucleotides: TGTGCCAGCAGCGTAGGACAGGGCATGGGGCCCCAGCATTTT.

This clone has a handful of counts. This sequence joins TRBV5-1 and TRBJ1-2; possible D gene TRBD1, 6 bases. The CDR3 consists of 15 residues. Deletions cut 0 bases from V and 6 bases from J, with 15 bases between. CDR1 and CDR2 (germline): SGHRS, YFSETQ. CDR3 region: CASSLAGGGRHGYTF. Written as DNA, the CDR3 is TGCGCCAGCAGCTTGGCTGGGGGGGGCAGACATGGCTACACCTTC.

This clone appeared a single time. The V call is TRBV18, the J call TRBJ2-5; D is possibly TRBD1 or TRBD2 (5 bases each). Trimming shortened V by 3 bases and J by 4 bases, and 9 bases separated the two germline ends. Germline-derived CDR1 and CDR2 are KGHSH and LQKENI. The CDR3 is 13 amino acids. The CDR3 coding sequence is TGTGCCAGCTCACCGGGGACGCTAGAGACCCAGTACTTC. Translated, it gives CASSPGTLETQYF.

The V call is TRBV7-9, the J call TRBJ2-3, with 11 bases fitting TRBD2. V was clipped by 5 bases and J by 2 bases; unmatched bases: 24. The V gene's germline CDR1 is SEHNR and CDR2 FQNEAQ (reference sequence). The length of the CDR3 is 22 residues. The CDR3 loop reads CASSTNYRVASGGLQTTDTQYF. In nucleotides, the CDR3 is TGTGCCAGCAGCACCAACTACAGGGTGGCTAGCGGGGGGCTGCAAACCACAGATACGCAGTATTTT.